The 19 T cell receptor beta chains presented below share a single source sample, sequenced in a study of CD8 T cells in Susac syndrome. cDNA came from roughly 0.53 to 1 ug RNA primed by random hexamers. TCRdb re-called the immunoSEQ multiplex PCR reads with MiXCR, one entry per CDR3 protein. The sample shows roughly 130,000 distinct CDR3 sequences, over 90% of them seen only once. Sequencing was done on a sample of CD4+ T cells from PBMCs. The source is a human donor in good health.

The chain couples TRBV29-1 to TRBJ1-2, with D unresolved. From germline, CDR1 is SQVTM and CDR2 ANQGSEA. The CDR3 contains 12 residues. V was cut by 4 bases and J by 8 bases, with 14 bases left in between. CDR3 bases: TGCAGCGTTGGAGGAGCCCAAGGAGGCTACACCTTC. Protein: CSVGGAQGGYTF. Full variable domain (outside the CDR3, taken from reference TRBV29-1 and TRBJ1-2): SAVISQKPSRDICQRGTSLTIQCQVDSQVTMMFWYRQQPGQSLTLIATANQGSEATYESGFVIDKFPISRPNLTFSTLTVSNMSPEDSSIYLCSVGGAQGGYTFGSGTRLTVV.

The V and J genes are TRBV29-1 and TRBJ2-7; TRBD2 is a possible D gene (5 bases). Germline V gene sequence: CDR1 SQVTM, CDR2 ANQGSEA. The CDR3 is 12 residues long. V lost 3 bases, J lost 7 bases, and 13 bases lay in between. The CDR3: CSVEEAGGEQYF. The CDR3 DNA is TGCAGCGTTGAGGAGGCCGGCGGGGAGCAGTACTTC.

The chain has TRBV28 and TRBJ2-7; perhaps TRBD2 as D (5 bases). The CDR3 consists of 12 residues. The germline CDR1 and CDR2 sequences are MDHEN and SYDVKM. Trimming took 6 bases from V and 7 from J, leaving 13 bases between them. The CDR3 DNA sequence: TGTGCCAGCAGGACTACCGAGAGGGAGCAGTACTTC. This codes for CASRTTEREQYF.

The chain combines TRBV7-2 with TRBJ2-3, with no clear D. The germline CDR1 and CDR2 sequences are SGHTA and FQGNSA. Trimming removed 5 bases at V and 3 bases at J, with 15 bases between. CDR3 size: 15 residues. In nucleotides, the CDR3 is TGTGCCAGCAGCACCCGAGAGAGGTATACAGATACGCAGTATTTT. Amino acid sequence: CASSTRERYTDTQYF.

The J gene is TRBJ2-7, the V gene TRBV27; 8 bases map to TRBD1. The CDR3 loop spans 15 amino acids. Germline CDR1 reads MNHEY; CDR2 reads SMNVEV (reference sequence). V lost 2 bases to trimming and J lost 2 bases; unmatched junction nucleotides: 5. This CDR3 is CASSLLDRVTYEQYF. CDR3 coding DNA: TGTGCCAGCAGTTTACTGGACAGGGTGACCTACGAGCAGTACTTC.

The genes are TRBV5-1 and TRBJ2-2; TRBD2 is a possible D gene (6 bases). CDR3 length equals 15 residues. Germline lookup yields CDR1 SGHRS and CDR2 YFSETQ. The V end lost 4 bases, the J end lost 0 bases, and 10 bases lay between the germline ends. The CDR3 DNA follows: TGCGCCAGCAGCCTGGGACTCACGAACACCGGGGAGCTGTTTTTT. Protein product: CASSLGLTNTGELFF.

The chain recombines TRBV11-2 with TRBJ2-2; 7 bases are a match to TRBD1. J gave up 1 base and V 5 bases, and 16 bases lay outside the gene matches. The CDR3 has 19 amino acids. The germline V gene encodes CDR1 SGHAT and CDR2 FQNNGV. The CDR3 here is CASSPRQGMVAGNTGELFF. In DNA form, the CDR3 reads TGTGCCAGCAGCCCACGACAGGGTATGGTCGCTGGGAACACCGGGGAGCTGTTTTTT.

This chain links TRBV3-1 with TRBJ2-1, with TRBD2 identical over 11 bases. CDR3 size: 15 residues. The germline V gene has CDR1 LGHDT and CDR2 YNNKEL (reference sequence). With V trimmed by 6 bases and J by 7 bases, 8 bases remained unmatched. The CDR3: CASSYTSGRRNEQFF. The CDR3 nucleotides are TGTGCCAGCAGTTATACTAGCGGGAGAAGGAATGAGCAGTTCTTC.

V usage is TRBV12-3 or TRBV12-4 and J usage is TRBJ2-3; 7 nucleotides match TRBD2. With V trimmed by 2 bases and J by 3 bases, 5 bases remained unmatched. This CDR3 spans 15 amino acids. CDR3 DNA sequence: TGTGCCAGCAGTTTATTCAGCGGGGCGACAGATACGCAGTATTTT. It yields the protein CASSLFSGATDTQYF.

The chain combines TRBV4-1 with TRBJ2-5, with D unclear. V was pared by 0 bases and J by 7 bases, with 12 bases between. The germline V gene has CDR1 MGHRA and CDR2 YSYEKL. This CDR3 is 14 amino acids long. The CDR3 spells CASSQDYSTGTQYF. CDR3 DNA sequence: TGCGCCAGCAGCCAAGATTATTCCACCGGGACCCAGTACTTC.

The chain links TRBV5-1 to TRBJ2-4, with a possible D match to TRBD1 (5 bases). Between the trimmed V and J ends, which lost 0 bases and 7 bases, there was a span of 11 bases. The length of the CDR3 is 14 residues. CDR1 SGHRS and CDR2 YFSETQ come from the germline V gene. The CDR3 protein is CASSLEGPRNIQYF. CDR3 DNA: TGCGCCAGCAGCTTGGAGGGGCCTAGGAACATTCAGTACTTC.

The CDR3 is CASSEDGRRPGELFF. In DNA, the CDR3 is TGTGCCAGCAGTGAAGACGGGAGGCGACCCGGGGAGCTGTTTTTT. The rearrangement links TRBV2 to TRBJ2-2; 7 bases fit TRBD2. Trimming cost V 1 base and J 6 bases; bases outside gene matches: 5. This CDR3 is 15 amino acids long. Germline-derived CDR1 and CDR2 are SNHLY and FYNNEI.

This chain uses TRBV7-6 with TRBJ2-3; 7 bases agree with TRBD2. V was clipped by 3 bases and J by 1 base; unmatched bases: 4. The germline CDR1 and CDR2 sequences are SGHVS and FNYEAQ. The CDR3 is made up of 15 amino acids. CDR3 residues: CASSFSGLRTDTQYF. The CDR3 DNA reads TGTGCCAGCAGCTTTAGCGGGCTACGCACAGATACGCAGTATTTT.

This clonotype was counted once. The V call is TRBV2, the J call TRBJ2-6; TRBD1 agrees at 8 bases. Germline V lookup: CDR1 SNHLY, CDR2 FYNNEI. This CDR3 comprises 15 residues. The V segment lost 7 bases and the J segment 3 bases; nucleotides outside the gene matches: 5. This chain's CDR3 is CASTRGPGGANVLTF. The CDR3, as DNA: TGTGCCAGCACCAGGGGGCCGGGTGGGGCCAACGTCCTGACTTTC. The full variable domain, rest sourced from reference TRBV2 and TRBJ2-6, is EPEVTQTPSHQVTQMGQEVILRCVPISNHLYFYWYRQILGQKVEFLVSFYNNEISEKSEIFDDQFSVERPDGSNFTLKIRSTKLEDSAMYFCASTRGPGGANVLTFGAGSRLTVL.

The chain carries TRBV2 and TRBJ2-4; D perhaps matches TRBD2 (7 bases). Trimming took 4 bases from V and 6 from J, leaving 16 bases between them. Germline values: CDR1 SNHLY, CDR2 FYNNEI. The CDR3 covers 15 residues. The CDR3 reads CASSGSRGGLNIQYF. For the CDR3, the DNA is TGTGCCAGCAGTGGGTCGAGGGGGGGTCTAAACATTCAGTACTTC.

The chain is built from TRBV30 and TRBJ1-3; weak D call: TRBD1 (6 bases). V lost 4 bases and J lost 0, with 16 bases in between. Germline CDR1 reads GTSNPN; CDR2 reads SVGIG (reference sequence). The length of the CDR3 is 16 residues. In DNA, the CDR3 is TGTGCCTGGACCTTGGCAGGGGCGAACTCTGGAAACACCATATATTTT. Amino acids: CAWTLAGANSGNTIYF.

The chain has TRBV6-5 and TRBJ2-3; D gene unclear. Germline CDR1 reads MNHEY; CDR2 reads SVGAGI. V lost 5 bases to trimming and J lost 2 bases, with 8 bases between them. This CDR3 comprises 13 residues. The CDR3 sequence is CASSMDHTDTQYF. CDR3 in DNA: TGTGCCAGCAGTATGGACCACACAGATACGCAGTATTTT.

This chain uses TRBV29-1 with TRBJ2-2, with a tentative D call TRBD2 (6 bases). The germline V and J ends were trimmed by 1 base and 4 bases, with 10 bases remaining between them. This CDR3 comprises 14 residues. Germline loops: CDR1 SQVTM, CDR2 ANQGSEA. The CDR3 region has the DNA TGCAGCGTTGAAGTCGGGAGTACCACCGGGGAGCTGTTTTTT. This translates into CSVEVGSTTGELFF.

V is TRBV18 and J is TRBJ2-7; D is undetermined. The V gene lost 1 base and the J gene lost 1 base, with 8 bases spanning the gap. This CDR3 contains 14 residues. The germline CDR1 and CDR2 sequences are KGHSH and LQKENI. The CDR3 nucleotides are TGTGCCAGCTCACCACTGGCAGGATCCTACGAGCAGTACTTC. This codes for CASSPLAGSYEQYF.